This T cell receptor beta chain was captured in a study of spatial heterogeneity in lung cancer. The overall study: Sequencing covered available follow-up PBMC samples collected a median of about two years after resection. Study results and limitations: Resection saw ubiquitous expanded tumor TCRs appear in blood more than follow-up did.

Time point here: blood at routine non-recurrence follow-up after resection. TCRs were sequenced from unsorted whole RNA of tumor, nontumor lung or PBMC. TCRdb reprocessed the 5' RACE reads via MiXCR and lists one record per CDR3 protein. Of some 120,000 distinct CDR3 sequences in the sample, 9.5% to 15% were seen once. As regards this clonotype: Its matching antigen is unknown.

The CDR3 extends over 16 amino acids. CDR1 LNHNV and CDR2 YYDKDF come from the germline V gene (reference sequence). V lost 5 bases, J lost 4 bases, and 10 bases stayed unmatched. This chain uses TRBV15 with TRBJ2-3; 9 bases fit TRBD1. Sequencing used PBMCs, obtained at follow-up. This clonotype was obtained from a male donor with early-stage non-small cell lung cancer. CDR3 loop: CATSLTPGQGSDTQYF. Written as DNA, the CDR3 is TGTGCCACCAGCCTCACACCGGGACAGGGTTCAGATACGCAGTATTTT.